The 18 T cell receptor beta chains presented below share a single source sample, sequenced in a study of shared clonotypes between healthy human individuals. The data were produced by immunoSEQ multiplex PCR, yet TCRdb's version contains in-frame clones alone and is incomplete. This sample has around 2.5 million clones, with 80% to 95% found just once. Sequencing was done on a sample of naive CD4+ T cells from PBMCs. Subset given: CD45RA+ positively selected. All receptors come from a young man in good health. Some clones in this sample may be carry-over from other donors' samples.

This chain links TRBV27 with TRBJ1-2, with 9 bases lining up with TRBD1. From germline, CDR1 is MNHEY and CDR2 SMNVEV (reference sequence). The trim removed 7 bases at V and 8 bases at J, leaving 5 bases unmatched. The CDR3 covers 12 residues. CDR3 sequence: CASMGQGGGYTF. CDR3 coding DNA: TGTGCCAGCATGGGACAGGGAGGCGGCTACACCTTC.

This sequence joins TRBV5-1 and TRBJ2-7; tentatively, D is TRBD1 (5 bases). V was shortened by 3 bases and J by 2 bases, with 9 bases between the two germline ends. Per the germline V gene, CDR1 is SGHRS and CDR2 is YFSETQ. The CDR3 is made up of 13 amino acids. CDR3 in DNA: TGCGCCAGCAGCTCGGACAATACCTACGAGCAGTACTTC. Amino acids: CASSSDNTYEQYF.

The chain employs TRBV6-6 and TRBJ2-7; D may be TRBD1 or TRBD2 (5 bases each). Trimming took off 5 bases at V and 6 bases at J, with 23 bases between the two ends. This CDR3 is built from 16 residues. The V gene's germline CDR1 is MNHNY and CDR2 SVGAGI (reference sequence). The CDR3 sequence: CASSHPGPSAMGEQYF. The CDR3 coding sequence is TGTGCCAGCAGTCACCCGGGGCCCTCAGCCATGGGCGAGCAGTACTTC.

The sample holds one count of this clone. The genes are TRBV7-9 and TRBJ2-3; 10 positions match TRBD1. The J segment lost 3 bases and the V segment lost 4 bases, leaving 4 bases of the junction unmatched. The CDR3 is made up of 15 amino acids. In germline, CDR1 is SEHNR, CDR2 FQNEAQ (reference sequence). This CDR3 is CASSSTGGWTDTQYF. The CDR3 coding sequence is TGTGCCAGCAGCTCGACAGGGGGCTGGACAGATACGCAGTATTTT.

V and J are TRBV29-1 and TRBJ2-7; D call uncertain. The CDR3 covers 13 residues. CDR1 SQVTM and CDR2 ANQGSEA come from the germline V gene. The germline V and J ends were trimmed by 4 bases and 0 bases, with 10 bases remaining between them. DNA for the CDR3: TGCAGCGTTGCTGCAGGTAACTCCTACGAGCAGTACTTC. Its protein product is CSVAAGNSYEQYF.

The chain is built from TRBV11-3 and TRBJ2-1; 13 bases align to TRBD2. The length of the CDR3 is 19 residues. CDR1 and CDR2 from the germline V gene are SGHNT and YENEEA. V shed 4 bases and J 1 base; nucleotides not matched to a gene: 10. CDR3 bases: TGTGCCAGCAGCTCCGGACTAGCGGGAGCGGTTAGTTCCTACAATGAGCAGTTCTTC. This gives the protein CASSSGLAGAVSSYNEQFF.

The genes are TRBV7-6 and TRBJ2-3; 9 bases are shared with TRBD1. V lost 5 bases, J lost 1 base, and 13 bases stayed unmatched. CDR1 is SGHVS, CDR2 FNYEAQ, per germline. The CDR3 loop spans 18 amino acids. CDR3 in DNA: TGTGCCAGCAGCCTCGTGGGAGACAGGGGGACAGGCACAGATACGCAGTATTTT. Its translation is CASSLVGDRGTGTDTQYF. The whole variable domain, remainder taken from reference TRBV7-6 and TRBJ2-3, is GAGVSQSPRYKVTKRGQDVALRCDPISGHVSLYWYRQALGQGPEFLTYFNYEAQQDKSGLPNDRFSAERPEGSISTLTIQRTEQRDSAMYRCASSLVGDRGTGTDTQYFGPGTRLTVL.

Comment on this clone: This sample also contains other DNA sequences that code for the same CDR3. The chain is built from TRBV2 and TRBJ2-7; TRBD1 matches 8 bases. V shed 6 bases, J shed 0 bases, and the junction held 4 bases outside the gene matches. Germline loops: CDR1 SNHLY, CDR2 FYNNEI. The CDR3 has 14 amino acids. CDR3 DNA: TGTGCCAGCAGCGGGGACAGGAGCTCCTACGAGCAGTACTTC. Amino acid sequence: CASSGDRSSYEQYF. The variable domain in full, with the rest retrieved from reference TRBV2 and TRBJ2-7, is EPEVTQTPSHQVTQMGQEVILRCVPISNHLYFYWYRQILGQKVEFLVSFYNNEISEKSEIFDDQFSVERPDGSNFTLKIRSTKLEDSAMYFCASSGDRSSYEQYFGPGTRLTVT.

A remark on this clone: In the same sample, other DNA sequences code for this CDR3. This chain joins TRBV5-4 and TRBJ1-5, with no clear D. CDR1 SGHNT and CDR2 YYREEE come from the germline V gene (reference sequence). The CDR3 covers 13 residues. V lost 4 bases and J lost 4, with 9 bases in between. CDR3 DNA: TGTGCCAGCAGCCTCGGACCTAATCAGCCCCAGCATTTT. Translated: CASSLGPNQPQHF. Full variable domain (missing parts from reference TRBV5-4 and TRBJ1-5): ETGVTQSPTHLIKTRGQQVTLRCSSQSGHNTVSWYQQALGQGPQFIFQYYREEENGRGNFPPRFSGLQFPNYSSELNVNALELDDSALYLCASSLGPNQPQHFGDGTRLSIL.

The V gene is TRBV5-6, the J gene TRBJ1-2; 8 positions match TRBD1. Germline V lookup: CDR1 SGHDT, CDR2 YYEEEE. After removal of 3 bases from V and 5 bases from J, the junction contained 12 bases not matched to a gene. The CDR3 has 16 residues. The CDR3 DNA is TGTGCCAGCAGCTCGAAAGCCGACAGGGGTTATTATGGCTACACCTTC. It encodes CASSSKADRGYYGYTF.

This clone was recorded once. The V call is TRBV28, the J call TRBJ1-2; D not certain. This CDR3 comprises 12 residues. CDR1 and CDR2 (germline): MDHEN, SYDVKM. V lost 5 bases, J lost 7 bases, and 11 bases lay in between. CDR3 bases: TGTGCCAGCAGTGGGCCCAGGTCTGGCTACACCTTC. Amino acids: CASSGPRSGYTF.

The CDR3 protein is CASSTPKDREYGYTF. The DNA of the CDR3 is TGTGCCAGCAGTACCCCAAAAGACAGGGAATATGGCTACACCTTC. The chain employs TRBV5-6 and TRBJ1-2, with 7 bases aligning to TRBD1. The V and J ends lost 5 bases and 5 bases, in that order; junction bases with no gene match: 12. This CDR3 has 15 amino acids. Looked up from germline, CDR1 is SGHDT and CDR2 is YYEEEE.

This chain connects TRBV19 to TRBJ2-1; 7 bases line up with TRBD2. The CDR3 runs 14 residues. Germline V gene lookup returns CDR1 LNHDA and CDR2 SQIVND (reference sequence). V gave up 6 bases and J gave up 6 bases; unmatched junction bases: 8. The CDR3 reads CASRGGRLFNEQFF. The CDR3 DNA sequence: TGTGCCAGTAGGGGCGGGAGACTATTCAATGAGCAGTTCTTC. Using reference TRBV19 and TRBJ2-1 for the parts outside the CDR3, the full variable domain is DGGITQSPKYLFRKEGQNVTLSCEQNLNHDAMYWYRQDPGQGLRLIYYSQIVNDFQKGDIAEGYSVSREKKESFPLTVTSAQKNPTAFYLCASRGGRLFNEQFFGPGTRLTVL.

A single count supports this clone. The rearrangement links TRBV4-1 to TRBJ1-2; D remains ambiguous. This CDR3 contains 14 residues. CDR1 is MGHRA, CDR2 YSYEKL, per germline. V dropped 7 bases and J dropped 3 bases, with 15 bases sitting between them. CDR3 protein: CASTTTGNYYGYTF. The CDR3, as DNA: TGCGCCAGCACTACTACGGGGAACTACTATGGCTACACCTTC.

Concerning this clone itself: Within the sample, other DNA sequences also encode this same CDR3. The V and J genes are TRBV29-1 and TRBJ2-3; no clear D gene. The V gene lost 3 bases and the J gene lost 1 base, with 5 bases spanning the gap. Germline CDR1 reads SQVTM; CDR2 reads ANQGSEA. The length of the CDR3 is 12 residues. The CDR3 DNA sequence: TGCAGCGTTGAGGGTGGCACAGATACGCAGTATTTT. Amino acid sequence: CSVEGGTDTQYF.

The chain employs TRBV6-1 and TRBJ1-1, with a weak D call TRBD1 (6 bases). Germline V gene lookup returns CDR1 MNHNS and CDR2 SASEGT. V was trimmed by 10 bases and J by 4 bases, leaving 19 bases between them. The CDR3 loop spans 14 amino acids. This chain's CDR3 is CATDPGHRPTEAFF. The CDR3 DNA is TGTGCCACCGACCCGGGACACCGTCCCACTGAAGCTTTCTTT.

This clone was detected once. Other DNA variants within this sample encode the same CDR3. The chain couples TRBV27 to TRBJ2-5, with a tentative D call TRBD2 (5 bases). Germline V gives CDR1 MNHEY, CDR2 SMNVEV (reference sequence). Trimming stripped 3 bases from V and 2 bases from J, with 7 bases between. This CDR3 has 13 residues. The CDR3 region has the DNA TGTGCCAGCAGTTTCAGCGGACAAGAGACCCAGTACTTC. It encodes CASSFSGQETQYF.

This rearrangement joins TRBV5-3 to TRBJ2-5; 11 nucleotides align to TRBD2. Being an ORF, TRBV5-3 has a function that is uncertain. J lost 1 base, V lost 1 base, and 3 bases had no gene match. This CDR3 contains 16 residues. CDR3 sequence reads: CARSLRLAGIQETQYF. The CDR3 DNA follows: TGTGCCAGAAGCTTGAGACTAGCGGGGATCCAAGAGACCCAGTACTTC.